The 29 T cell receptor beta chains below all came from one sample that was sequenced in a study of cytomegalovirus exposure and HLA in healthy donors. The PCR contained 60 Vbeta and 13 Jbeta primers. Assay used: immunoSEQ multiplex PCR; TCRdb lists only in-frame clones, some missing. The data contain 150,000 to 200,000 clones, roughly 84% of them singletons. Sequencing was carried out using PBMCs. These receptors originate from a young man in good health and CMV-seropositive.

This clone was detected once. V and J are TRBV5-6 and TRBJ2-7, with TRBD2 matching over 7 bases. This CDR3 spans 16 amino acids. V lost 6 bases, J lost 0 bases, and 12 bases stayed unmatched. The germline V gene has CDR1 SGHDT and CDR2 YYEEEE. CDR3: CASTYYQRGSSYEQYF. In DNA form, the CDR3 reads TGTGCCAGCACCTACTACCAGCGGGGTAGCTCCTACGAGCAGTACTTC.

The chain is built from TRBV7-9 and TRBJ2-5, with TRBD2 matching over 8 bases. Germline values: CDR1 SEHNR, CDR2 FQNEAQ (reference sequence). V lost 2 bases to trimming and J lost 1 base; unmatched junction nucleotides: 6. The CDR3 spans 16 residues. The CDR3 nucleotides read TGTGCCAGCAGCTTATCTGGCGGGGGGTTCCAAGAGACCCAGTACTTC. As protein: CASSLSGGGFQETQYF.

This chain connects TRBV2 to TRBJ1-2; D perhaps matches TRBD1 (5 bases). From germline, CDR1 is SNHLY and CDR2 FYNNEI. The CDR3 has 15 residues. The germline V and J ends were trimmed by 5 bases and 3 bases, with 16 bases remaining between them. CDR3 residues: CASSPLGARDYGYTF. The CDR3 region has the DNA TGTGCCAGCAGTCCCCTTGGGGCTAGGGACTATGGCTACACCTTC.

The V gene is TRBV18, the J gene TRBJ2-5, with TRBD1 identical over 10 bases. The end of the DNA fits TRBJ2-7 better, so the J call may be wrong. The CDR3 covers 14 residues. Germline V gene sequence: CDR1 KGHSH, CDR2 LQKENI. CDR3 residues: CASSIGQGEVEQYF. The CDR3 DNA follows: TGTGCCAGCTCTATAGGACAGGGGGAGGTCGAGCAGTACTTC.

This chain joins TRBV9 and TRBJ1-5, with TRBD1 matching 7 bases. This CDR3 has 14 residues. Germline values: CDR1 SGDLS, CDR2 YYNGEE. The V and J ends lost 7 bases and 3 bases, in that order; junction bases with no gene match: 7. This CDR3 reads CASGGGQLNQPQHF. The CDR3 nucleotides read TGTGCCAGCGGCGGGGGACAGCTCAATCAGCCCCAGCATTTT.

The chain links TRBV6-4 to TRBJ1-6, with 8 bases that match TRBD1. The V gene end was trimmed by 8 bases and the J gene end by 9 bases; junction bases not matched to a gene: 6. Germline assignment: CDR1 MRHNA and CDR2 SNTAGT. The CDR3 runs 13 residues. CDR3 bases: TGTGCCAGCGGAAGGGACAGGAGTTCACCCCTCCACTTT. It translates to CASGRDRSSPLHF.

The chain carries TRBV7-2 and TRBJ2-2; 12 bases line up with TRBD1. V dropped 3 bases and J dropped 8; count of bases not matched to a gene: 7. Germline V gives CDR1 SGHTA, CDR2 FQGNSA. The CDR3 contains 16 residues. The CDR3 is CASSLGTGGFTGELFF. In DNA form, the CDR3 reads TGTGCCAGCAGCTTGGGGACAGGGGGCTTTACGGGGGAGCTGTTTTTT.

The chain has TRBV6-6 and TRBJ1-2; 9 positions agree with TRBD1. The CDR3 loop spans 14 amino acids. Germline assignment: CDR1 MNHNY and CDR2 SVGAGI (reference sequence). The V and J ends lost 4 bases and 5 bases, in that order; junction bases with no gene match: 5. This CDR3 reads CASSSGQGSYGYTF. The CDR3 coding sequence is TGTGCCAGCAGTTCGGGACAGGGAAGTTATGGCTACACCTTC.

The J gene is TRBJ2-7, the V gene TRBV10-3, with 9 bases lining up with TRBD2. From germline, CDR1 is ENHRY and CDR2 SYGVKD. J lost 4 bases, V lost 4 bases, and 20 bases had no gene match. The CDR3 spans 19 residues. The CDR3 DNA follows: TGTGCCATCAGTGGAATTATAGCGGGGGCGCCGAATTTATTATACGAGCAGTACTTC. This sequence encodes CAISGIIAGAPNLLYEQYF.

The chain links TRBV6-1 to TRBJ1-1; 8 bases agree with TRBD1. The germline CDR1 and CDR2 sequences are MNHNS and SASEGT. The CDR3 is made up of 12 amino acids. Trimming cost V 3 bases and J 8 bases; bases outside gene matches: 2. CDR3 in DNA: TGTGCCAGCAGTGAGCGGACAGGGGAAGCTTTCTTT. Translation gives CASSERTGEAFF.

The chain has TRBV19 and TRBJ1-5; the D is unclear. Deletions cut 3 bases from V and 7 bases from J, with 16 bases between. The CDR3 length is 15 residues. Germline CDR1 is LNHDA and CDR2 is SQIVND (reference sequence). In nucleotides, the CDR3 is TGTGCCAGTAGTATGGTCGACGGGGTGAGCCAGCCCCAGCATTTT. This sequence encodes CASSMVDGVSQPQHF.

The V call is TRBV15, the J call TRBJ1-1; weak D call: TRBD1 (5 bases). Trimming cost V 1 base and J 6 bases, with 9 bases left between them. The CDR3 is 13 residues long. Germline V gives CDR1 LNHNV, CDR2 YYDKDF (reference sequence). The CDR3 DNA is TGTGCCACCAGCAGAGGGCAGGGCGCTGAAGCTTTCTTT. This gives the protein CATSRGQGAEAFF.

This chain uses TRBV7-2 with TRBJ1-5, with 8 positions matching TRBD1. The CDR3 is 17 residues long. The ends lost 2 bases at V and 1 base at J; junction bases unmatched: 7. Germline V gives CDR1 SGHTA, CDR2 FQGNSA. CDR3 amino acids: CASSLRTGRGSNQPQHF. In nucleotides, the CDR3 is TGTGCCAGCAGCTTAAGGACAGGGAGAGGGAGCAATCAGCCCCAGCATTTT. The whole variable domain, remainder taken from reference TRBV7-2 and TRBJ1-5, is GAGVSQSPSNKVTEKGKDVELRCDPISGHTALYWYRQSLGQGLEFLIYFQGNSAPDKSGLPSDRFSAERTGGSVSTLTIQRTQQEDSAVYLCASSLRTGRGSNQPQHFGDGTRLSIL.

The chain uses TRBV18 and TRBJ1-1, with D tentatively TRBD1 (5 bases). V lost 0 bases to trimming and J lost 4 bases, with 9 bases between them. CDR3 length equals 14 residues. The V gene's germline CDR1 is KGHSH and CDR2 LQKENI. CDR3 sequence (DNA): TGTGCCAGCTCACCACCAGGGGCGGTCACTGAAGCTTTCTTT. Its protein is CASSPPGAVTEAFF.

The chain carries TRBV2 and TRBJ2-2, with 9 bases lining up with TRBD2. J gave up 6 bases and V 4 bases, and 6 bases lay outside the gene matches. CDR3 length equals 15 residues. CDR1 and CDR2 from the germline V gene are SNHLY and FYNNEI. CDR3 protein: CASSVGGGASGELFF. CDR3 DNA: TGTGCCAGCAGTGTGGGCGGGGGGGCTTCCGGGGAGCTGTTTTTT.

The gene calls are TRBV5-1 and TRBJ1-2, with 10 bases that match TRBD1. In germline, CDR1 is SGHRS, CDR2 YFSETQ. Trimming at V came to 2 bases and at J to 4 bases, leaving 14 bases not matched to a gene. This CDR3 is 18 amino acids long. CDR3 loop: CASSFTGTGVLQLYGYTF. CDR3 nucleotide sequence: TGCGCCAGCAGCTTTACCGGGACAGGGGTCCTCCAACTCTATGGCTACACCTTC. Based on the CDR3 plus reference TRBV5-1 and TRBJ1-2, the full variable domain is KAGVTQTPRYLIKTRGQQVTLSCSPISGHRSVSWYQQTPGQGLQFLFEYFSETQRNKGNFPGRFSGRQFSNSRSEMNVSTLELGDSALYLCASSFTGTGVLQLYGYTFGSGTRLTVV.

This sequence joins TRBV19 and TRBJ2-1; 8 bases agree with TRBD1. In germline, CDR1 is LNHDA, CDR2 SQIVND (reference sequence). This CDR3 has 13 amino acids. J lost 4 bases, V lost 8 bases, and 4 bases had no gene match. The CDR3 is CASAGQVYNEQFF. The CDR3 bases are TGTGCCAGTGCGGGACAGGTATACAATGAGCAGTTCTTC.

The chain's CDR3 is CASSQESGSYGYTF. In DNA form, the CDR3 reads TGTGCCAGCAGCCAAGAATCCGGTTCCTATGGCTACACCTTC. V gene TRBV14 combines with J gene TRBJ1-2; D is unresolved. Germline lookup yields CDR1 SGHDN and CDR2 FVKESK. The CDR3 extends over 14 amino acids. V lost 0 bases, J lost 4 bases, and 9 bases lay in between. Together with reference TRBV14 and TRBJ1-2, the CDR3 gives the full variable domain: EAGVTQFPSHSVIEKGQTVTLRCDPISGHDNLYWYRRVMGKEIKFLLHFVKESKQDESGMPNNRFLAERTGGTYSTLKVQPAELEDSGVYFCASSQESGSYGYTFGSGTRLTVV.

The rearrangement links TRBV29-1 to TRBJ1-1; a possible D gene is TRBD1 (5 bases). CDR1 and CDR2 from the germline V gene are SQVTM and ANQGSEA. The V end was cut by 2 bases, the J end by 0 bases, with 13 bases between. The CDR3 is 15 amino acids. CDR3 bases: TGCAGCGTTGAATTGGGGCGGTCGGTGAACACTGAAGCTTTCTTT. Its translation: CSVELGRSVNTEAFF.

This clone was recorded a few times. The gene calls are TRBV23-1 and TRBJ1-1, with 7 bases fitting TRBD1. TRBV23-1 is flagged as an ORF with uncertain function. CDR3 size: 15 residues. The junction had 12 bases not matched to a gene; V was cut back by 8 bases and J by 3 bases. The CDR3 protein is CASQGDRRVDTEAFF. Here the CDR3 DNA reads TGCGCCAGCCAGGGGGATAGGAGGGTTGACACTGAAGCTTTCTTT.

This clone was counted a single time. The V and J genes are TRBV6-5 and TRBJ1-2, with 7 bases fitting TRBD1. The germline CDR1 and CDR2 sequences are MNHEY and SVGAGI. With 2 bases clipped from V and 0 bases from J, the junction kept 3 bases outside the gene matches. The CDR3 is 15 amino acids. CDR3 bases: TGTGCCAGCAGTTACCTGGGACAGTCTAACTATGGCTACACCTTC. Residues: CASSYLGQSNYGYTF.

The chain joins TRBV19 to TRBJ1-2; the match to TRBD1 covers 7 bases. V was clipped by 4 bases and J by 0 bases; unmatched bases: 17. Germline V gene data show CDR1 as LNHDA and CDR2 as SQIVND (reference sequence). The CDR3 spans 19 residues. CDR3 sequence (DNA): TGTGCCAGTAGTACAGCTTATATGACAGGGTCGAACTCTAACTATGGCTACACCTTC. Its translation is CASSTAYMTGSNSNYGYTF.

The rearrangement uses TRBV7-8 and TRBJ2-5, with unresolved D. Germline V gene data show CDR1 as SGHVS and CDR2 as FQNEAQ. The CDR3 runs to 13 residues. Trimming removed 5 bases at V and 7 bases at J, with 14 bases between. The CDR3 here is CASSAPSQWTQYF. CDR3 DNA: TGTGCCAGCAGCGCTCCATCCCAGTGGACCCAGTACTTC.

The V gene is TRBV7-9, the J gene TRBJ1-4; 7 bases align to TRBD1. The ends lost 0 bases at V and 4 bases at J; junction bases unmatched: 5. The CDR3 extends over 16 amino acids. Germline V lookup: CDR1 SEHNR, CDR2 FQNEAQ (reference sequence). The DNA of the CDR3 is TGTGCCAGCAGCTTAGCCGGCGGGACAGATAATGAAAAACTGTTTTTT. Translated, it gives CASSLAGGTDNEKLFF.

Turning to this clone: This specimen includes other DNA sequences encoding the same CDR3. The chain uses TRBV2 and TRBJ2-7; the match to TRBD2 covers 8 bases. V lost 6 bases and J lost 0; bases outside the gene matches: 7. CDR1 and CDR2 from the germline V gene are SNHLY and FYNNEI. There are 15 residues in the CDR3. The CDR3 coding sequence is TGTGCCAGCAGACCGGGGCTAGCGGGCTCCTACGAGCAGTACTTC. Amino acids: CASRPGLAGSYEQYF.

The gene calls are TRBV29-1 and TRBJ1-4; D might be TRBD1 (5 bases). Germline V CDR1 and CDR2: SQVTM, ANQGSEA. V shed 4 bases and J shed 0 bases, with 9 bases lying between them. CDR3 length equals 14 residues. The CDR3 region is CSVAGGTTNEKLFF. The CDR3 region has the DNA TGCAGCGTTGCTGGGGGGACAACTAATGAAAAACTGTTTTTT.

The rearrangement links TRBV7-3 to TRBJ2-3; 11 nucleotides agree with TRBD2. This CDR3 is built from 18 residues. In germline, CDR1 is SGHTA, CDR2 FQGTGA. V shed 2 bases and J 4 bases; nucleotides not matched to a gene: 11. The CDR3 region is CASSLGASGGPGPDTQYF. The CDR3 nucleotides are TGTGCCAGCAGCTTAGGGGCTAGCGGGGGGCCGGGTCCAGATACGCAGTATTTT.

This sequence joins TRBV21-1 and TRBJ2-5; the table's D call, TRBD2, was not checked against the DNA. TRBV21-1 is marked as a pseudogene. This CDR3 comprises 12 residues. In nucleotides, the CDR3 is TGTGCCAGCAGCAAAGTTAAGGGAGCCCAGTACTTC. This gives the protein CASSKVKGAQYF.

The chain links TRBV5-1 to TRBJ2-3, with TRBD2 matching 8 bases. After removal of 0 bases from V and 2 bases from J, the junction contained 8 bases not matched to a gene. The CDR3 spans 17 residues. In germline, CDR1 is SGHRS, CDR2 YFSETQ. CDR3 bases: TGCGCCAGCAGCTTGGCCCTAGCGGGCACTACCACAGATACGCAGTATTTT. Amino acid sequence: CASSLALAGTTTDTQYF.